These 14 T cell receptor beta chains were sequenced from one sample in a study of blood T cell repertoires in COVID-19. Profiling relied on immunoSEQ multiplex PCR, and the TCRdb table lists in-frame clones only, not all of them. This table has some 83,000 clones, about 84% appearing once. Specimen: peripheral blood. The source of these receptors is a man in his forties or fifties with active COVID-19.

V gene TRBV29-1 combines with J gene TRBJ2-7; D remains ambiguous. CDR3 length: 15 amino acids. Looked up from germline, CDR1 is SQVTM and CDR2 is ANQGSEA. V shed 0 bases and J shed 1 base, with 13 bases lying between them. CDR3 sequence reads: CSVEDPAAASYEQYF. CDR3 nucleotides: TGCAGCGTTGAAGATCCGGCGGCGGCGTCCTACGAGCAGTACTTC.

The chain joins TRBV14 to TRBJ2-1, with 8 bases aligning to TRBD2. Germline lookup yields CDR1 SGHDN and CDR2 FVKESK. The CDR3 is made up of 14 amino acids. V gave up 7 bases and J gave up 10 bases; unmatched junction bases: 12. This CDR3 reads CASNIAGTSGEQFF. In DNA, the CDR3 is TGTGCCAGCAACATCGCCGGGACTAGTGGAGAGCAGTTCTTC.

CDR3 protein: CSVGQGGGGYTF. The CDR3 bases are TGCAGCGTGGGACAGGGCGGGGGTGGCTACACCTTC. The V gene is TRBV29-1, the J gene TRBJ1-2, with 9 bases lining up with TRBD1. After removal of 6 bases from V and 7 bases from J, the junction contained 6 bases not matched to a gene. CDR3 length: 12 residues. Germline CDR1 and CDR2: SQVTM and ANQGSEA.

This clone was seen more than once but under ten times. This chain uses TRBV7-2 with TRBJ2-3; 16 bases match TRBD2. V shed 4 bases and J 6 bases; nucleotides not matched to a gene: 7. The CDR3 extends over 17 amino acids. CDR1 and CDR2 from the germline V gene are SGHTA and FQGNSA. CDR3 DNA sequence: TGTGCCAGCAGCTCCCCAGGGACTAGCGGGGGGGTTGATACGCAGTATTTT. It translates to CASSSPGTSGGVDTQYF.

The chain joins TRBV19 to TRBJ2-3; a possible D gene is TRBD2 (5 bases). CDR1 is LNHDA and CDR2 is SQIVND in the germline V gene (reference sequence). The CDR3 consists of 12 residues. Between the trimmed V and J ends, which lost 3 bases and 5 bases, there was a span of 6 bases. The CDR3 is CASSIEGDTQYF. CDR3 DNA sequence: TGTGCCAGTAGTATTGAGGGAGATACGCAGTATTTT.

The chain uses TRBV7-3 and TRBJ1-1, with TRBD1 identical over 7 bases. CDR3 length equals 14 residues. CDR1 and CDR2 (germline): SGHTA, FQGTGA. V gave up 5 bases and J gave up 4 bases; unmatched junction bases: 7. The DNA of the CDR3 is TGTGCCAGCAGCCTCTCAGGGGGTGGCACTGAAGCTTTCTTT. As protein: CASSLSGGGTEAFF.

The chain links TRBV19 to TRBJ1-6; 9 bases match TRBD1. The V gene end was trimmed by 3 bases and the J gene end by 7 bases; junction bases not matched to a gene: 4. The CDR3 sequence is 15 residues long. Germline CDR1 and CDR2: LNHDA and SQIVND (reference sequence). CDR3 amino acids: CASSIRTGVNSPLHF. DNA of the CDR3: TGTGCCAGTAGTATTCGGACAGGGGTCAATTCACCCCTCCACTTT. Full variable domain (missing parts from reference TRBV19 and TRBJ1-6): DGGITQSPKYLFRKEGQNVTLSCEQNLNHDAMYWYRQDPGQGLRLIYYSQIVNDFQKGDIAEGYSVSREKKESFPLTVTSAQKNPTAFYLCASSIRTGVNSPLHFGNGTRLTVT.

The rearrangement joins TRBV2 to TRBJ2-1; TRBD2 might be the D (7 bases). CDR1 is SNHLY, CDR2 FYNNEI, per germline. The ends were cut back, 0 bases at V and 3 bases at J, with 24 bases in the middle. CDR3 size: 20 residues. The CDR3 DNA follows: TGTGCCAGCAGTGAAGCCATGAAACTCAACGCGGGGGCCGGCTACAATGAGCAGTTCTTC. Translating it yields CASSEAMKLNAGAGYNEQFF.

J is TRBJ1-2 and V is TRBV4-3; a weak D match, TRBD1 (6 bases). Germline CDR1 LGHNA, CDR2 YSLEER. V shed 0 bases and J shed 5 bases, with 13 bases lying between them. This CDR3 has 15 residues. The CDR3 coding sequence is TGCGCCAGCAGCCAAGATACGGACAGTGTATATGGCTACACCTTC. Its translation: CASSQDTDSVYGYTF.

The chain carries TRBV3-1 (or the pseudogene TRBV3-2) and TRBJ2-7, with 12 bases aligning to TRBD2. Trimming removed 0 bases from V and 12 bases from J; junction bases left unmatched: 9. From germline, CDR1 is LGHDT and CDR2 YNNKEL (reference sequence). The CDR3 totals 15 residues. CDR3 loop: CASSQDPTTSGRPYF. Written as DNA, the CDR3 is TGTGCCAGCAGCCAAGACCCTACGACTAGCGGGAGACCGTACTTC.

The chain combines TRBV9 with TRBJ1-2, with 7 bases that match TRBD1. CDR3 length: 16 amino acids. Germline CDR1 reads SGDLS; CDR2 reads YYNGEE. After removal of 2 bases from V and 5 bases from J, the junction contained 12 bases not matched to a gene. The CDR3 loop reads CASSVGTPYRGYGYTF. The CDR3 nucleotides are TGTGCCAGCAGCGTGGGAACACCATACAGGGGATATGGCTACACCTTC.

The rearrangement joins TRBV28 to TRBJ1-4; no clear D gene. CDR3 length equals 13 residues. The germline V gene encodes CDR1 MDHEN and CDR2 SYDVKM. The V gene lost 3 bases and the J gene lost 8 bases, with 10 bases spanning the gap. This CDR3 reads CASSFGSTEKLFF. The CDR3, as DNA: TGTGCCAGCAGTTTTGGGAGCACGGAAAAACTGTTTTTT.

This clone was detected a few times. CDR3 coding DNA: TGTGCCAGCAGTTTGCGGACAGGTCCCCCTCGGGTCAATCAGCCCCAGCATTTT. It codes for CASSLRTGPPRVNQPQHF. V and J are TRBV27 and TRBJ1-5; TRBD1 aligns across 7 bases. This CDR3 spans 18 amino acids. J was trimmed by 3 bases and V by 3 bases; bases with no gene match: 14. CDR1 is MNHEY and CDR2 is SMNVEV in the germline V gene (reference sequence).

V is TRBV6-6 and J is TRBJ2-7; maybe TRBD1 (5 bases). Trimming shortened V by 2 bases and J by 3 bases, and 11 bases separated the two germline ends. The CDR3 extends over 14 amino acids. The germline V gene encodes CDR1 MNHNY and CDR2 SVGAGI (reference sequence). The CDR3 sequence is CASSYTGIGYEQYF. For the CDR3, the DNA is TGTGCCAGCAGTTACACAGGAATCGGCTACGAGCAGTACTTC.